This T cell receptor beta chain was sequenced in a study of CD8+ T cells in alopecia areata. Study summary: A regimen of oral tofacitinib, 5 to 10 mg twice daily, was given to treated patients.

Treatment given: oral pan-JAK inhibitor, 5-10 mg twice daily. cDNA serving as the sequencing template came from extracted, reverse transcribed RNA. Assay: immunoSEQ multiplex PCR; the TCRdb copy retains only in-frame clones and omits some. Altogether over 150,000 clones are present, 55% to 75% being singletons, with the ten largest covering 5.5%. V was clipped by 0 bases and J by 0 bases, with 10 bases between them. CDR3 length equals 16 residues. CDR1 is MGHRA, CDR2 YSYEKL, per germline. Comments on this clone: What it binds is not known.

Study-wide points: Elevated clonality characterized lesional scalp relative to normal scalp, particularly in alopecia totalis/universalis.

The sequence came from a human donor with alopecia areata. V is TRBV4-1 and J is TRBJ2-3; TRBD1 or TRBD2 may be the D gene (5 bases each). The specimen comprised CD4+ T cells sorted from blood, sampled at week 24, from a patient treated with tofacitinib. The CDR3 protein is CASSQDRGASTDTQYF. The CDR3 region has the DNA TGCGCCAGCAGCCAAGATAGGGGAGCGAGCACAGATACGCAGTATTTT.